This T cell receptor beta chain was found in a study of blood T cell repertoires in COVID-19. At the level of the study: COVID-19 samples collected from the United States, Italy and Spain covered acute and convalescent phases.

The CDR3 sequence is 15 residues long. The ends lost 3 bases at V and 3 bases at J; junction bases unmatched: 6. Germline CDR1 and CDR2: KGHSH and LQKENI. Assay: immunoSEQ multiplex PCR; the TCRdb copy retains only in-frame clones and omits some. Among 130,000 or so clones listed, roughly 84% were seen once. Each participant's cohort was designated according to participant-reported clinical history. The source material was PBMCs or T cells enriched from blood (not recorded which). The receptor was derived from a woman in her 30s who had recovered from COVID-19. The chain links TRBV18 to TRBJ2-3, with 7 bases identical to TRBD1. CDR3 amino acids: CASSPRQGSTDTQYF. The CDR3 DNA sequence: TGTGCCAGCTCACCGAGACAGGGATCGACAGATACGCAGTATTTT.